This section outlines one T cell receptor (beta chain) sequence together with its context. Its specificity is not known. The entry originates in a study of beta chain features in type 1 diabetes. Study-wide points: A pattern of fewer insertions and more deletions at VDJ junctions was seen in type 1 diabetes patients. Patients and controls would share equally any PCR tilt toward shorter templates. Sequencing of cDNA might inflate the share of cells that strongly express TCR. Significant though moderate, a shortening of TCRB CDR3s appeared in all four CD4+ subsets of Type 1 diabetes patients. Patients showed naive, central memory and Treg TCRB repertoires that appeared more similar than those of healthy donors.

V trimming: 1 base; J trimming: 7 bases; junction bases outside the gene matches: 13. The CDR3 has 20 amino acids. Germline V CDR1 and CDR2: LGHNA, YNFKEQ. Every isolated RNA sample was fully reverse transcribed, so sequencing captured expressed TCRB transcripts. TCRdb's table, derived via immunoSEQ multiplex PCR, lists solely in-frame clones and lacks some. This sample has around 260,000 clones, with roughly 20% found just once. The receptor was isolated from a woman aged 40 to 49 with type 1 diabetes. The chain links TRBV4-2 to TRBJ2-1; 16 bases align to TRBD2. Sequences were obtained from naive CD4+ T cells from blood. The CDR3 region is CASSQGTGTSGGALRNEQFF. CDR3 sequence (DNA): TGTGCCAGCAGCCAAGGGACCGGGACTAGCGGGGGGGCCCTAAGGAATGAGCAGTTCTTC.